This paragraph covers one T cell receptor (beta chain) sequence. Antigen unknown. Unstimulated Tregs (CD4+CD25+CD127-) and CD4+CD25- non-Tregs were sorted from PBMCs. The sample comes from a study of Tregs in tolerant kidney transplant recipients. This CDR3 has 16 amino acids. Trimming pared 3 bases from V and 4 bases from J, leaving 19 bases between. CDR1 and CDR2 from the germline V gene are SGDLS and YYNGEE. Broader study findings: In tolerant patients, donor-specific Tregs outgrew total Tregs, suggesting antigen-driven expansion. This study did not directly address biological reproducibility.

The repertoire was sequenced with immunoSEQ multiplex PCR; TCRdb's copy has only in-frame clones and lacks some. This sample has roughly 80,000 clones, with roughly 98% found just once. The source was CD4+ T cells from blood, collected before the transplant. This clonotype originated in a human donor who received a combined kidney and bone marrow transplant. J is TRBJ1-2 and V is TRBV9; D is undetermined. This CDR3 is CASSGPLRPPLYGYTF. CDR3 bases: TGTGCCAGCAGCGGACCCCTGAGGCCGCCCCTCTATGGCTACACCTTC.